Below, one TCR beta chain is given with its context. Seattle patient enrollment occurred during active infection, with longitudinal follow-up thereafter. This sample stems from a study of blood T cell repertoires in COVID-19. Study in general: Acute-phase and convalescent COVID-19 samples originated in the United States, Italy and Spain.

In the study's own analysis: How many nucleated cells were present was estimated from reference gene primer amplification. Using immunoSEQ multiplex PCR, the repertoire was profiled, and TCRdb retains in-frame clones only, with some absent. D and trimming come from the DNA, and the V and J calls and clone size come from that table. The table records around 200,000 clones, approximately 83% of them present only once. The TCR comes from a woman aged 40 to 50 with COVID-19, enrolled during active disease. Sequenced sample: peripheral blood.

The chain's CDR3 is CASSLLRYTDTQYF. The CDR3 DNA reads as TGTGCCAGCAGTCTGTTGCGGTACACAGATACGCAGTATTTT. J is TRBJ2-3 and V is TRBV6-5; D is uncertain. CDR1 is MNHEY, CDR2 SVGAGI, per germline. V gave up 5 bases and J gave up 2 bases, with 11 bases separating them. CDR3 size: 14 residues.